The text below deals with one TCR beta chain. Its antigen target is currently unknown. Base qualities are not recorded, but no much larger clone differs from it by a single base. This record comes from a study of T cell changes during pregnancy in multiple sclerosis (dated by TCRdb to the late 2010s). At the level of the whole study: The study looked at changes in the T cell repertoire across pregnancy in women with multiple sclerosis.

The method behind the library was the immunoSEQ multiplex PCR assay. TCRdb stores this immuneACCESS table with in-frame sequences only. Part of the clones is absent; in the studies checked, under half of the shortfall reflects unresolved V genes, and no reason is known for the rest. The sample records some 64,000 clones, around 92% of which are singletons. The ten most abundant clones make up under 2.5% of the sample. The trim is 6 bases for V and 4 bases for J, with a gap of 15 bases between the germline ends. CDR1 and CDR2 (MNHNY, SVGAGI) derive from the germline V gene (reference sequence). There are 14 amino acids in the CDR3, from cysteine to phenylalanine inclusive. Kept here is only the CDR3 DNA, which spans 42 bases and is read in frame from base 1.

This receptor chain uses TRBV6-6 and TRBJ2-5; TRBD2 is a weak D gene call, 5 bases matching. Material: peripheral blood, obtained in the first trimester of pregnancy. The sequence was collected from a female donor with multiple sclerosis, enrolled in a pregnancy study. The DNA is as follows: TGTGCCAGCAGCGATACTAGAGTCCCAGAGACCCAGTACTTC. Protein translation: CASSDTRVPETQYF.